A selection of T cell receptor beta chains follows, all from one sample in a study of T-cell reconstitution after alpha-beta-depleted transplantation in children. TCRdb re-called the PCR reads with MiXCR, one entry per CDR3 protein. The repertoire holds roughly 490,000 distinct CDR3 sequences, with around 10% as singletons. The source material was PBMCs, mostly from graft donor cells, sampled 180 days after TCRalphabeta/CD19-depleted stem cell transplant. The receptors were gathered from a female patient aged 2 to 10 who had a stem cell transplant for aplastic anemia, so the T cells may come from the graft donor. Both conserved end residues are trimmed from each CDR3.

j_gene: TRBJ1-2; v_gene: TRBV20-1; CDR3aa: SARGIPGTDYGYT
j_gene: TRBJ2-3; v_gene: TRBV5-1; CDR3aa: ASSLPTSGNTDTQY
j_gene: TRBJ2-3; v_gene: TRBV10-3; CDR3aa: AISEVTAKGSTDTQY
j_gene: TRBJ2-5; v_gene: TRBV27; CDR3aa: ASSPARGGETQY
j_gene: TRBJ2-1; v_gene: TRBV7-2; CDR3aa: ASSLRTEFEQF
j_gene: TRBJ2-2; v_gene: TRBV20-1; CDR3aa: SARGGPYSAGELF
j_gene: TRBJ1-2; v_gene: TRBV4-3; CDR3aa: ASSQEGRGSNYGYT
j_gene: TRBJ2-2; v_gene: TRBV5-1; CDR3aa: ASNGGTNTGELF
j_gene: TRBJ2-2; v_gene: TRBV6-2/TRBV6-3; CDR3aa: ASSPGGPMAGELF
j_gene: TRBJ2-3; v_gene: TRBV4-2; CDR3aa: ASSQSLAGGPGDTQY
j_gene: TRBJ2-3; v_gene: TRBV11-2; CDR3aa: ASSLAGWSDTQY
j_gene: TRBJ2-3; v_gene: TRBV7-6; CDR3aa: ASSSRSGGSGDTQY
j_gene: TRBJ2-7; v_gene: TRBV5-1; CDR3aa: ASSSGQGASYEQY
j_gene: TRBJ2-3; v_gene: TRBV29-1; CDR3aa: SVDVNTDTQY
j_gene: TRBJ1-2; v_gene: TRBV7-3; CDR3aa: ASSSGQGYGYT
j_gene: TRBJ2-1; v_gene: TRBV9; CDR3aa: ASSIRLAGDSYNEQF
j_gene: TRBJ2-7; v_gene: TRBV7-2; CDR3aa: ASRQPTAYEQY